This T cell receptor beta chain was obtained from a study of human T cells and chemical hapten exposure. There are a few counts of this clonotype. Unseparated into fractions, whole blood served as the source from which total RNA was extracted. Looked up from germline, CDR1 is MNHEY and CDR2 is SMNVEV (reference sequence). V lost 5 bases to trimming and J lost 2 bases; unmatched junction nucleotides: 11. CDR3 length: 16 residues. Using its own MiXCR run on the 5' RACE reads, TCRdb lists one record per CDR3 protein. The sample contains about 81,000 distinct CDR3 sequences, 6% to 8.5% of which appear only once.

The sequence was collected from a male donor in good health. This chain uses TRBV27 with TRBJ1-1; TRBD1 agrees at 7 bases. Here the CDR3 reads CASSHGTEYINTEAFF. CDR3 sequence (DNA): TGTGCCAGCAGTCACGGGACAGAATATATAAACACTGAAGCTTTCTTT.